Sequencing of this T cell receptor beta chain was carried out in a study of cytomegalovirus exposure and HLA in healthy donors. Study findings and constraints: Presence/absence results assume similar sequencing depth per donor, which may not hold. There was a cluster of highly shared sequence variants that was likely a sequencing artifact. Rarity characterized most TCR sequences, yet some public TCRs appeared in many donors. One later analysis reportedly identified an Asian-associated ancestry cluster that showed fewer N-insertions than the 666-donor mean.

On this clone: What it binds is unknown.

Amplification used 60 Vbeta primers and 13 Jbeta primers. Sequencing was performed with immunoSEQ multiplex PCR; in TCRdb, only in-frame clones are kept and a portion is missing. Of 180,000 or so clones listed, around three quarters are singletons. The TCR sequence derives from a woman between 25 and 40 years old in good health and CMV-seropositive. The sequenced material came from PBMCs.

The CDR3, as DNA: TGTGCCAGTAGTATCAACAGGGGACGCACTGAAGCTTTCTTT. Translated, it gives CASSINRGRTEAFF. The chain recombines TRBV19 with TRBJ1-1, with TRBD1 matching 7 bases. In germline, CDR1 is LNHDA, CDR2 SQIVND (reference sequence). Trimming cost V 3 bases and J 4 bases; bases outside gene matches: 5. This CDR3 is built from 14 residues.